This is a list of T cell receptor beta chains from one sample in a study of blood T cell repertoires in COVID-19. Measured with immunoSEQ multiplex PCR; TCRdb has only the in-frame clones, and not every one. The sample contains about 200,000 clones, 80% of which appear only once. Sequenced input: peripheral blood. Source of these receptors: an older woman with acute or convalescent COVID-19. Both conserved end residues are part of each CDR3. The D gene is left open where the match is weak. Clone size is not always given. Where it is, it says once, few, many or a class for expanded clones.

TRBJ1-6 NA TRBV5-8 NA CASSLRLAGDSPLHF TGTGCCAGCAGCTTGCGACTGGCAGGGGATTCACCCCTCCACTTT
TRBJ1-2 NA TRBV6-5 TRBD1 CASSSYGLKGAGGYTF TGTGCCAGCAGTTCCTATGGCCTTAAGGGGGCGGGTGGCTACACCTTC
TRBJ1-4 NA TRBV5-4 TRBD1 CASSQDRGVEKLFF TGTGCCAGCAGCCAGGACAGGGGAGTCGAAAAACTGTTTTTT
TRBJ1-2 few TRBV30 TRBD1 CAWSGPGTGHYGYTF TGTGCCTGGAGTGGGCCCGGGACAGGGCACTATGGCTACACCTTC
TRBJ2-5 NA TRBV2 NA CASRLSEETQYF TGTGCCAGCAGACTATCGGAAGAGACCCAGTACTTC
TRBJ1-2 NA TRBV12-3/TRBV12-4 NA CASSPRTLYTF TGTGCCAGTAGCCCGCGAACCCTCTACACCTTC
TRBJ2-3 once TRBV5-4 NA CASSLGADTQYF TGTGCCAGCAGCTTGGGAGCAGATACGCAGTATTTT
TRBJ2-1 NA TRBV4-3 NA CASSQDRTGEQFF TGCGCCAGCAGCCAAGATCGAACGGGTGAGCAGTTCTTC
TRBJ1-2 few TRBV24-1 NA CATSDFQATYGYTF TGTGCCACCAGTGATTTCCAGGCGACCTATGGCTACACCTTC
TRBJ2-6 NA TRBV7-8 NA CASSSGGLDFSGANVLTF TGTGCCAGCAGCTCCGGGGGATTAGACTTCTCTGGGGCCAACGTCCTGACTTTC
TRBJ2-3 NA TRBV6-5 NA CASRSGLRGSDTQYF TGTGCCAGCAGATCGGGACTTAGAGGATCAGATACGCAGTATTTT
TRBJ1-1 NA TRBV15 NA CATSRAQGITEAFF TGTGCCACCAGCAGAGCCCAGGGGATCACTGAAGCTTTCTTT
TRBJ1-3 NA TRBV5-6 NA CASSPRQLYSGNTIYF TGTGCCAGCAGCCCAAGACAGCTTTACTCTGGAAACACCATATATTTT
TRBJ2-1 NA TRBV24-1 NA CATSAGFYNEQFF TGTGCCACCAGTGCGGGATTCTACAATGAGCAGTTCTTC
TRBJ1-4 NA TRBV15 NA CATSRDGVRVGEKLFF TGTGCCACCAGCAGAGATGGGGTCAGGGTGGGCGAAAAACTGTTTTTT
TRBJ1-5 few TRBV6-2/TRBV6-3 TRBD1 CASSSPRGQGWWNQPQHF TGTGCCAGCAGTTCCCCCCGCGGACAGGGCTGGTGGAATCAGCCCCAGCATTTT
TRBJ2-7 NA TRBV5-6 TRBD2 CASSFFGGGNEQYF TGTGCCAGCAGCTTTTTTGGCGGGGGGAACGAGCAGTACTTC
TRBJ2-1 NA TRBV27 NA CASSFVPLSYNEQFF TGTGCCAGCAGTTTTGTCCCCCTCTCCTACAATGAGCAGTTCTTC
TRBJ2-7 NA TRBV19 NA CASSARDYAGDEQYF TGTGCCAGTAGTGCCCGCGACTACGCCGGAGACGAGCAGTACTTC
TRBJ2-6 NA TRBV5-1 NA CASSLPSSSGANVLTF TGCGCCAGCAGCTTACCGTCCAGCTCTGGGGCCAACGTCCTGACTTTC
TRBJ2-3 NA TRBV9 TRBD1 CASSDGTAPRTDTQYF TGTGCCAGCAGCGACGGGACAGCCCCTCGCACAGATACGCAGTATTTT
TRBJ2-5 NA TRBV9 NA CASSVGRSSRETQYF TGTGCCAGCAGCGTAGGGCGGTCGAGTAGGGAGACCCAGTACTTC
TRBJ1-1 NA TRBV7-2 NA CASSWGGGSEAEAFF TGTGCCAGCAGCTGGGGTGGCGGATCGGAGGCTGAAGCTTTCTTT
TRBJ2-7 NA TRBV3-1/TRBV3-2 NA CASSQVGARRYEQYF TGTGCCAGCAGCCAAGTGGGAGCCAGGCGTTACGAGCAGTACTTC
TRBJ1-2 NA TRBV6-5 NA CASSYSPGLPYGYTF TGTGCCAGCAGTTACTCGCCAGGCCTACCTTATGGCTACACCTTC
TRBJ2-3 NA TRBV11-3 TRBD2 CASSLGQTSGDTDTQYF TGTGCCAGCAGCTTAGGCCAGACTAGCGGGGACACAGATACGCAGTATTTT
TRBJ1-6 NA TRBV6-2/TRBV6-3 TRBD1 CASSIPDRVNSPLHF TGTGCCAGCAGCATACCCGACAGGGTTAATTCACCCCTCCACTTT
TRBJ2-2 NA TRBV7-9 NA CASSRGTSGTGELFF TGTGCCAGCAGCCGCGGGACCTCGGGGACCGGGGAGCTGTTTTTT
TRBJ2-3 NA TRBV9 NA CASSVGGSDSTDTQYF TGTGCCAGCAGCGTAGGGGGATCGGACTCCACAGATACGCAGTATTTT
TRBJ1-4 NA TRBV21-1 NA CAPTALNEKLFF TGTGCCCCCACAGCTTTAAATGAAAAACTGTTTTTT
TRBJ2-5 once TRBV6-5 NA CATTERETQYF TGTGCCACGACGGAGAGAGAGACCCAGTACTTC
TRBJ2-7 few TRBV2 TRBD1 CASNVMSGGSYEQYF TGTGCCAGCAACGTAATGTCAGGGGGCTCCTACGAGCAGTACTTC
TRBJ1-5 NA TRBV7-8 NA CASSSSEGRRGYSNQPQHF TGTGCCAGCAGCTCAAGCGAAGGGCGGCGGGGGTATAGCAATCAGCCCCAGCATTTT
TRBJ2-6 NA TRBV7-2 NA CASRRGTYDSGANVLTF TGTGCCAGCAGACGGGGGACTTACGACTCTGGGGCCAACGTCCTGACTTTC
TRBJ2-5 once TRBV6-1 TRBD2 CASSALGGLAGQETQYF TGTGCCAGCAGTGCCCTCGGAGGCCTAGCGGGCCAAGAGACCCAGTACTTC
TRBJ2-5 NA TRBV5-8 NA CASSLATGSTREETQYF TGTGCCAGCAGCTTGGCAACGGGGTCTACTCGCGAAGAGACCCAGTACTTC
TRBJ2-7 NA TRBV7-9 NA CASSSSGQSFYEQYF TGTGCCAGCAGCTCATCAGGACAGAGCTTCTACGAGCAGTACTTC
TRBJ2-5 NA TRBV7-9 NA CASSLLGGPQETQYF TGTGCCAGCAGCTTATTGGGTGGGCCGCAAGAGACCCAGTACTTC
TRBJ1-1 NA TRBV11-2 TRBD1 CASSLAGQASVAFF TGTGCCAGCAGCTTAGCGGGACAGGCTAGCGTAGCTTTCTTT
TRBJ2-2 NA TRBV6-5 NA CASSYGRTNTGELFF TGTGCCAGCAGTTACGGAAGGACTAACACCGGGGAGCTGTTTTTT
TRBJ2-1 NA TRBV6-2/TRBV6-3 TRBD2 CASSPILAGDTDEQFF TGTGCCAGCAGCCCCATCCTAGCGGGGGATACGGATGAGCAGTTCTTC
TRBJ2-2 NA TRBV3-1/TRBV3-2 TRBD2 CASHFGTSFSGELFF TGTGCCAGCCACTTCGGGACTAGTTTTTCCGGGGAGCTGTTTTTT
TRBJ2-3 few TRBV18 TRBD2 CASSPMTGGSDTQYF TGTGCCAGCTCACCAATGACGGGGGGATCAGATACGCAGTATTTT
TRBJ2-5 NA TRBV30 NA CAWSRAETQYF TGTGCCTGGAGCAGGGCCGAGACCCAGTACTTC
TRBJ1-1 NA TRBV18 NA CASSPPSVSTEAFF TGTGCCAGCTCACCACCGAGTGTGAGCACTGAAGCTTTCTTT
TRBJ2-3 NA TRBV6-5 TRBD1 CASSPLRGTPQYF TGTGCCAGCAGTCCCCTCAGGGGGACGCCTCAGTATTTT
TRBJ1-3 once TRBV3-1/TRBV3-2 NA CASSHTDTGNTIYF TGTGCCAGCAGCCACACCGACACGGGAAACACCATATATTTT
TRBJ2-5 once TRBV6-7 TRBD2 CASSFEAVTSGGKGETQYF TGTGCCAGCAGTTTTGAAGCGGTGACTAGCGGGGGCAAAGGGGAGACCCAGTACTTC
TRBJ2-3 NA TRBV19 TRBD2 CASSIGLANTDTQYF TGTGCCAGTAGTATTGGACTAGCCAACACAGATACGCAGTATTTT
TRBJ1-4 NA TRBV2 TRBD1 CARSPNRGEKLFF TGTGCCAGGTCACCCAACAGGGGCGAAAAACTGTTTTTT
TRBJ2-1 NA TRBV7-9 TRBD2 CASSLARLAGENYNEQFF TGTGCCAGCAGCTTAGCTCGGCTAGCGGGGGAAAATTACAATGAGCAGTTCTTC
TRBJ2-7 NA TRBV7-2 NA CASSPPRLSASYEQYF TGTGCCAGCAGCCCGCCGCGTTTAAGTGCCTCCTACGAGCAGTACTTC
TRBJ2-5 NA TRBV19 NA CASSRPGPGETQYF TGTGCCAGTAGTAGACCAGGGCCCGGGGAGACCCAGTACTTC
TRBJ1-5 once TRBV28 TRBD1 CASLGDRGQPQHF TGTGCCAGCTTAGGCGACAGGGGACAGCCCCAGCATTTT
TRBJ2-2 NA TRBV6-5 TRBD2 CASSYGTRITGELFF TGTGCCAGCAGTTATGGGACTAGGATAACCGGGGAGCTGTTTTTT
TRBJ2-5 NA TRBV7-2 TRBD2 CASSPNSGGAETQYF TGTGCCAGCAGCCCAAATAGCGGGGGGGCAGAGACCCAGTACTTC
TRBJ2-5 NA TRBV7-6 TRBD1 CASSYGTGVQGETQYF TGTGCCAGCAGCTATGGGACAGGGGTCCAAGGAGAGACCCAGTACTTC
TRBJ2-3 NA TRBV28 TRBD2 CASSPRGAGTDTQYF TGTGCCAGCAGCCCGCGGGGGGCGGGCACAGATACGCAGTATTTT
TRBJ2-5 NA TRBV2 NA CASNTGQETQYF TGTGCCAGCAATACCGGGCAAGAGACCCAGTACTTC
TRBJ1-6 NA TRBV2 NA CASSHSTGGLNSPLHF TGTGCCAGCAGTCATTCCACAGGAGGGCTAAATTCACCCCTCCACTTT